This TCR beta chain appears in the sequencing data of a study of PD-L1 blockade in urothelial cancer. Per germline, CDR1 SNHLY and CDR2 FYNNEI. V lost 0 bases and J lost 0, with 10 bases in between. The CDR3 covers 16 residues. The assay was immunoSEQ multiplex PCR, and TCRdb's table has in-frame clones only and misses some. The sample yields tens of thousands of clones, 70% to 90% seen once. Time point specified: peripheral blood 6 weeks after treatment start. The sequencing used PBMCs, collected around atezolizumab (anti-PD-L1) treatment. The TCR was taken from a man aged 55-75 years with urothelial cancer. The chain uses TRBV2 and TRBJ2-3; D perhaps matches TRBD2 (5 bases). The CDR3 loop reads CASSEAGVRSTDTQYF. The CDR3, as DNA: TGTGCCAGCAGTGAAGCCGGGGTTAGAAGCACAGATACGCAGTATTTT.